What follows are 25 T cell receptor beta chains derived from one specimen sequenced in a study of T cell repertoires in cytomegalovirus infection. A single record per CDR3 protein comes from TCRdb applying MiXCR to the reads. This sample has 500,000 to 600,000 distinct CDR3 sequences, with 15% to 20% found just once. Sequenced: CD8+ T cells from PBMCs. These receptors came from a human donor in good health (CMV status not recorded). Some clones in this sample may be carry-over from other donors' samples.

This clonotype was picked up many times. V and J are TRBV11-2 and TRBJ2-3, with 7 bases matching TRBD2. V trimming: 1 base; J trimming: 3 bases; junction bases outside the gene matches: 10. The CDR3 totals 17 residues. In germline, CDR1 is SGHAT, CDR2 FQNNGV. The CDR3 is CASSLGPAGTYTDTQYF. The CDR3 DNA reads TGTGCCAGCAGCTTAGGTCCAGCGGGGACGTATACAGATACGCAGTATTTT.

The CDR3 region is CASSQERAAVHEQYF. The CDR3 coding sequence is TGCGCCAGCAGCCAAGAAAGGGCCGCAGTCCACGAGCAGTACTTC. The V and J genes are TRBV4-1 and TRBJ2-7; no clear D gene. V shed 0 bases and J shed 5 bases, with 14 bases lying between them. This CDR3 is built from 15 residues. Germline loops: CDR1 MGHRA, CDR2 YSYEKL.

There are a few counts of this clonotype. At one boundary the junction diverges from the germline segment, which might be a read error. The CDR3 sequence: CASSQELSTTYEQYF. CDR3 coding DNA: TGTGCCAGCAGCCAAGAACTGTCAACCACCTACGAGCAGTACTTC. The V and J genes are TRBV4-1 and TRBJ2-7; D is unresolved. The CDR3 consists of 15 residues. Per germline, CDR1 MGHRA and CDR2 YSYEKL.

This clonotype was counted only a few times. CDR3 residues: CSAPPDRFNTEAFF. Written as DNA, the CDR3 is TGCAGTGCTCCCCCGGACAGGTTTAACACTGAAGCTTTCTTT. This chain connects TRBV20-1 to TRBJ1-1, with 7 nucleotides matching TRBD1. Trimming removed 5 bases from V and 2 bases from J; junction bases left unmatched: 8. In germline, CDR1 is DFQATT, CDR2 SNEGSKA (reference sequence). The length of the CDR3 is 14 residues.

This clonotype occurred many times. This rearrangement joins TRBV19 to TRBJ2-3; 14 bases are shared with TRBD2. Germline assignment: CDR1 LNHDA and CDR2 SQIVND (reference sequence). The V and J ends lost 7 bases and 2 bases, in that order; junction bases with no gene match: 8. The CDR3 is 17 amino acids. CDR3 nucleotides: TGTGCCAGTACAGCTAGGACTAGCGGGAGGTTCACAGATACGCAGTATTTT. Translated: CASTARTSGRFTDTQYF.

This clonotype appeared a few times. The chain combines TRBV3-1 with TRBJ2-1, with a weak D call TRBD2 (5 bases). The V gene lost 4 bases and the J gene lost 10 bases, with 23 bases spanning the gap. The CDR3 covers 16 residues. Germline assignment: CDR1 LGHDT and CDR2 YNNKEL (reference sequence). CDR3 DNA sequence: TGTGCCAGCAGCCCCGATGAGGGTTTATGGCCTATGGAGCAGTTCTTC. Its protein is CASSPDEGLWPMEQFF.

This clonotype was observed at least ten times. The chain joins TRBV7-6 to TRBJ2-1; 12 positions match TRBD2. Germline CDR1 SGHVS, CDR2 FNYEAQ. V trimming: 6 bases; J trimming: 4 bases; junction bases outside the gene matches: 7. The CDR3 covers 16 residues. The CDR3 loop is CASSLLAGGNYNEQFF. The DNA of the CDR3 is TGTGCCAGCAGTCTTCTAGCGGGGGGGAATTACAATGAGCAGTTCTTC.

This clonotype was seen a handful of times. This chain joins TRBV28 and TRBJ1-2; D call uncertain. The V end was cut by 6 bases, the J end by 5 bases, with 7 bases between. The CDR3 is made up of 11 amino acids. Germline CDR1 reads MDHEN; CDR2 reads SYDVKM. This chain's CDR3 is CASRVEYGYTF. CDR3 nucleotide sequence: TGTGCCAGCAGGGTTGAATATGGCTACACCTTC.

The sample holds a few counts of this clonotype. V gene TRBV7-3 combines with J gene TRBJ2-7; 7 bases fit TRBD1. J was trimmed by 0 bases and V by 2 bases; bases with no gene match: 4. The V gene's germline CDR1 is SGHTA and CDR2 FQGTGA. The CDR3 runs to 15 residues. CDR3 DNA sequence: TGTGCCAGCAGCTTAGAGGGGGCGCTCTCCTACGAGCAGTACTTC. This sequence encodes CASSLEGALSYEQYF.

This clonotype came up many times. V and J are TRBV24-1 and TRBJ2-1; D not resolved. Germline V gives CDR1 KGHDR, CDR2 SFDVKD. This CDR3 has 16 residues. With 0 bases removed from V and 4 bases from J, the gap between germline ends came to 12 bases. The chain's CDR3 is CATSDLYSQAYNEQFF. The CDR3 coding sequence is TGTGCCACCAGTGATTTGTACAGCCAAGCGTACAATGAGCAGTTCTTC.

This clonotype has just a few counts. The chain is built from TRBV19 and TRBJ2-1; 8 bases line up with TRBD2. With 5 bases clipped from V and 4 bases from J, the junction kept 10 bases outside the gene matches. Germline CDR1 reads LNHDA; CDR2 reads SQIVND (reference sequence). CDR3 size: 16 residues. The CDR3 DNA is TGTGCCAGTAGTCTCTCTTTTAGCGGGGAATACAATGAGCAGTTCTTC. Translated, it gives CASSLSFSGEYNEQFF.

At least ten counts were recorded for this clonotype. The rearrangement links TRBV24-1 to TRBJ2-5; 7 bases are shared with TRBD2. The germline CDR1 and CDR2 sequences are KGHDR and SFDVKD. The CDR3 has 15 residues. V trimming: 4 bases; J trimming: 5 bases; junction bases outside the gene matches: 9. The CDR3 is CATSEWTAGEETQYF. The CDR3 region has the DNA TGTGCCACCAGTGAGTGGACGGCGGGGGAGGAGACCCAGTACTTC.

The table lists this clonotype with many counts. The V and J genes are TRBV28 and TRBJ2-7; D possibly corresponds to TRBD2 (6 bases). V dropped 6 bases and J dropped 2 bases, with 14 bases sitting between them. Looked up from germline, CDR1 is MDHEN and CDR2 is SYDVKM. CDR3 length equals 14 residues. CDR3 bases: TGTGCCAGCAGCCCCCCCGGGACTGCCTACGAGCAGTACTTC. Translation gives CASSPPGTAYEQYF.

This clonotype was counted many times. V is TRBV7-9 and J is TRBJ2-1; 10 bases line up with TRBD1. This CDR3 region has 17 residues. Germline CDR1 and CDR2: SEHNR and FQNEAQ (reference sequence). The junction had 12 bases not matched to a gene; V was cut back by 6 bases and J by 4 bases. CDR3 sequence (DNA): TGTGCCAGCAGACAGACCGGGACAGGGGTCATATACAATGAGCAGTTCTTC. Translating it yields CASRQTGTGVIYNEQFF.

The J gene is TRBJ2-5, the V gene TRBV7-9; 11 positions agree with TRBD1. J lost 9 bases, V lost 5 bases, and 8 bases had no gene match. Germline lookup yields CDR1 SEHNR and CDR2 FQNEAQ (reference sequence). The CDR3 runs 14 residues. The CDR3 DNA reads TGTGCCAGCAGCGGAGGGGGGACAGGGGGATCCCAGTACTTC. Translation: CASSGGGTGGSQYF.

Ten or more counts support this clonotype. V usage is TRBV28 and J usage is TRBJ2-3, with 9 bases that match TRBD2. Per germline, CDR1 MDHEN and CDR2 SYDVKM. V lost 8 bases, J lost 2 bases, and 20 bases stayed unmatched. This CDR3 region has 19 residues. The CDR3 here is CASGSPYARSGGFTDTQYF. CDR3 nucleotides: TGTGCCAGCGGATCCCCCTATGCGCGTAGCGGGGGCTTCACAGATACGCAGTATTTT.

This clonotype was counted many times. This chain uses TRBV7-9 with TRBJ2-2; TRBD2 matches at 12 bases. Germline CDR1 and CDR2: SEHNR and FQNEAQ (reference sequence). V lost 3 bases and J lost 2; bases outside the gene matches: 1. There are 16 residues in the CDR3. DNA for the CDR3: TGTGCCAGCAGCTTGACTAGCGGGAGTAACACCGGGGAGCTGTTTTTT. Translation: CASSLTSGSNTGELFF.

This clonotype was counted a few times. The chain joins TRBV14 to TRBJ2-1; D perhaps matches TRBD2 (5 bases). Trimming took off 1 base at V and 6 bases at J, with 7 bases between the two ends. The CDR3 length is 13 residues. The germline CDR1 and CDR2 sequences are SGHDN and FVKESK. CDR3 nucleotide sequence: TGTGCCAGCAGCCAAGGTGCGGGCAATGAGCAGTTCTTC. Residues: CASSQGAGNEQFF.

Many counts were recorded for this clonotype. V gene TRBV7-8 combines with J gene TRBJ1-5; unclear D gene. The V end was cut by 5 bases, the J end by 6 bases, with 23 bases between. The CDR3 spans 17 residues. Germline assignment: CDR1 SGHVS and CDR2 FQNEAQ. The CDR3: CASSPPRIGLPSQPQHF. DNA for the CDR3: TGTGCCAGCAGCCCCCCCCGTATAGGACTCCCCAGTCAGCCCCAGCATTTT.

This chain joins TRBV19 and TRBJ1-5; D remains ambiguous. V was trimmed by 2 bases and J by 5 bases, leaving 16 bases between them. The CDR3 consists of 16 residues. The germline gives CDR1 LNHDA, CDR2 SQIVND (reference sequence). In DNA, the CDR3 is TGTGCCAGTAGTATAACCCCCTGGGCAGGCCATCAGCCCCAGCATTTT. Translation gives CASSITPWAGHQPQHF. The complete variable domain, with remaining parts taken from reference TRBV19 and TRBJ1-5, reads DGGITQSPKYLFRKEGQNVTLSCEQNLNHDAMYWYRQDPGQGLRLIYYSQIVNDFQKGDIAEGYSVSREKKESFPLTVTSAQKNPTAFYLCASSITPWAGHQPQHFGDGTRLSIL.

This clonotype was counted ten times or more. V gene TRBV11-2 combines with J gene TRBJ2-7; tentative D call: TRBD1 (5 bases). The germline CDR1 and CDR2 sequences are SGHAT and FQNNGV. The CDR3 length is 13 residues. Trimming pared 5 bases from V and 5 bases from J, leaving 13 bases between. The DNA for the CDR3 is TGTGCCAGCAGCACGATGACAGCTCACGAGCAGTACTTC. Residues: CASSTMTAHEQYF. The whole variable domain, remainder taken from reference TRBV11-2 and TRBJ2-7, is EAGVAQSPRYKIIEKRQSVAFWCNPISGHATLYWYQQILGQGPKLLIQFQNNGVVDDSQLPKDRFSAERLKGVDSTLKIQPAKLEDSAVYLCASSTMTAHEQYFGPGTRLTVT.

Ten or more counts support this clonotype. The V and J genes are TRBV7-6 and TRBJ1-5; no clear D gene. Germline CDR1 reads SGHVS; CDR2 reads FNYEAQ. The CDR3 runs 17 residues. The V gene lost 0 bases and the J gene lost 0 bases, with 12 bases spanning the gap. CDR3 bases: TGTGCCAGCAGCTTAGCCGGCGGCCAGGATAGCAATCAGCCCCAGCATTTT. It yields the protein CASSLAGGQDSNQPQHF.

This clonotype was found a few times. The CDR3 protein is CASSPVNRGDEQYF. For the CDR3, the DNA is TGTGCCAGCAGTCCCGTAAACAGGGGAGACGAGCAGTACTTC. The chain couples TRBV3-1 to TRBJ2-7; 7 bases line up with TRBD1. Per the germline V gene, CDR1 is LGHDT and CDR2 is YNNKEL (reference sequence). V dropped 6 bases and J dropped 5; count of bases not matched to a gene: 10. The CDR3 has 14 residues.

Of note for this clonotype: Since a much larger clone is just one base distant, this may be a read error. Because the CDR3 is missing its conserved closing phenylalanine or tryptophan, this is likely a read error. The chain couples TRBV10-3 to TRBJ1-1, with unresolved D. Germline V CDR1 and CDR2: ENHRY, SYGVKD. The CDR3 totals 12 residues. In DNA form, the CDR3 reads TGTGCGATCCAAAGTGGTGGGACTGAAGCTTTCTAT. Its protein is CAIQSGGTEAFY.

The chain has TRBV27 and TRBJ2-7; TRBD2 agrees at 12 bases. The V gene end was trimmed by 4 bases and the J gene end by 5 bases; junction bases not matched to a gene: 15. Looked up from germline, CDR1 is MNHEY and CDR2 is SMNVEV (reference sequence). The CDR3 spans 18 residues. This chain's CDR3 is CASSSGLAGIREPNEQYF. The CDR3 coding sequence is TGTGCCAGCAGTTCCGGACTAGCGGGAATTCGAGAACCTAACGAGCAGTACTTC.